This T cell receptor (beta chain) was captured by sequencing in a study of vaccination and CD4 T cells after COVID-19. On this clonotype itself: The antigen is undetermined.

Described treatment: approximately 9-day PBMC culture with coronavirus spike peptide pools or control peptides (ViraFEST assay). Gathering of the CD4+ T cells, from the unexposed donor, took place before the COVID-19 pandemic (2011-2018). Germline V lookup: CDR1 SEHNR, CDR2 FQNEAQ (reference sequence). This CDR3 has 16 residues. The trim removed 0 bases at V and 6 bases at J, leaving 5 bases unmatched. Sequence data for DNA of cultured CD4+ T cells were generated by the Oncomine TCR Beta short-read assay. TCRdb itself ran the PCR reads through MiXCR, one entry per CDR3 protein. The sample shows more than 7,500 distinct CDR3 sequences, roughly 42% of them seen only once.

J is TRBJ2-1 and V is TRBV7-9; 10 bases are shared with TRBD2. This TCR derives from a human donor in good health. Sequencing was carried out using CD4+ T cells from blood, cultured in vitro. The CDR3 DNA reads as TGTGCCAGCAGCTTAGCGTCTAGCGGGGGATCCAATGAGCAGTTCTTC. It is translated as CASSLASSGGSNEQFF.